These T cell receptor beta chains were read from a single sample in a study of monozygotic twins with inflammatory bowel disease. TCRdb re-called the 5' RACE reads and catalogs CDR3 proteins one per entry, DNA excluded. The sample includes around 210,000 distinct CDR3 sequences. Sequencing was done on a sample of blood. Receptors were obtained from a human donor with ulcerative colitis or Crohn's disease, or a healthy co-twin of an affected twin (not recorded which). Each CDR3 is given with its conserved first and last residue.

>TRBV7-2|TRBJ2-3
CASSLTSGPPEDTQYF
>TRBV6-1|TRBJ2-1
CATSRPAVSSYNEQFF
>TRBV28|TRBJ1-1
CASSLPQQGRAEAFF
>TRBV20-1|TRBJ2-1
CSARPDISYNEQFF
>TRBV6-6|TRBJ1-2
CASGPRGYDYGYTF
>TRBV28|TRBJ2-1
CASRTAGIGSYNEQFF
>TRBV30|TRBJ1-1
CAHSGGLNTEAFF
>TRBV19|TRBJ2-5
CASSPPAATRETQYF
>TRBV7-2|TRBJ2-7
CASSPRRGGEQYF
>TRBV7-2|TRBJ1-2
CASSSGGWGYTF
>TRBV11-1|TRBJ2-3
CASRSGFSTDTQYF
>TRBV2|TRBJ2-2
CASSTGTSGVKHTGELFF
>TRBV11-2|TRBJ2-1
CASSLGVAGGPIPYNEQFF
>TRBV7-9|TRBJ2-2
CASSLGYGPYTGELFF
>TRBV20-1|TRBJ1-1
CSAGPPDRAFTNTEAFF
>TRBV6-5|TRBJ2-1
CASNTPGGGEQFF
>TRBV20-1|TRBJ2-1
CSATGGSGSYNEQFF
>TRBV5-1|TRBJ1-2
CASSLEGKPANYGYTF